The clone carrying this TCR beta chain was seen many times. Its antigen is currently unknown. The data were taken from a study of breast tumors, draining lymph nodes, adjacent tissues. Whole-study results and caveats: Tumor repertoires ranked between lymph nodes and nontumor tissue in diversity, with V and J gene preferences.

MiXCR, run by TCRdb on the multiplex PCR reads, gives a single entry per CDR3 protein. The sample yields under 300,000 distinct CDR3 sequences, 30% to 35% seen once. V was pared by 3 bases and J by 4 bases, with 8 bases between. The CDR3 extends over 13 amino acids. Germline CDR1 and CDR2: SGHKS and YYEKEE (reference sequence). Samples came from axillary lymph nodes draining the breast cancer. This receptor was identified in a female donor with breast cancer. Some clones in this sample may be carry-over from other donors' samples. The sample comprised axillary lymph node tissue. This chain connects TRBV5-5 to TRBJ2-1; no firm D call. CDR3 bases: TGTGCCAGCAGCTCGGACCAATACAATGAGCAGTTCTTC. Translated, it gives CASSSDQYNEQFF.